Included here is one T cell receptor beta chain sequence, with context. What it binds is unknown. The data are from a study of regulatory T cells in long-lasting Graves disease. Across the study: It was over 5 years of antithyroid drugs, with positive TSH receptor antibodies, that meant persistent Graves' disease.

The sample's time point: persistent/refractory GD, antithyroid drugs over 5 years with positive TRAb. PBMC RNA was the source of the TCR library. EDTA tubes received about 10 milliliters of collected peripheral blood. This CDR3 spans 14 amino acids. The germline gives CDR1 SQVTM, CDR2 ANQGSEA. V trimming: 7 bases; J trimming: 10 bases; junction bases outside the gene matches: 9. Study-level results: TRBV28, TRBJ1-2 and TRBJ2-5 were segments that persistent disease favored. Reduced TCR diversity was observed in persistent Graves' patients versus newly diagnosed patients.

CDR3 regions were amplified by Arm-PCR using iRepertoire HTBI primers to build TCR beta libraries. TCRdb called the multiplex PCR reads again in MiXCR, with one record for every CDR3 protein. The profile covers roughly 300,000 distinct CDR3 sequences, with about 18% appearing a single time and approximately 31% taken by the ten largest. The TCR was taken from a female donor with Graves disease. Sequencing used peripheral blood mononuclear cells (PBMCs), obtained when the disease was refractory, from a patient treated with antithyroid drugs. This chain uses TRBV29-1 with TRBJ1-6, with 11 positions matching TRBD1. CDR3 loop: CSDRDRGFRSPLHF. CDR3 bases: TGCAGCGACCGGGACAGGGGGTTTAGGTCACCCCTCCACTTT.